The 14 T cell receptor beta chains below were found in one sample sequenced in a study of blood T cells in healthy people across ages. The use of a sample-barcoded 5' primer and a J-beta primer mix characterized a second PCR of roughly 6 to 11 cycles. TCRdb reprocessed the 5' RACE reads via MiXCR and lists one record per CDR3 protein. Here the sample spans around 1.5 million distinct CDR3 sequences, approximately 59% being singletons. Sequenced: blood. These TCRs come from a man aged 18 to 30 in good health.

The chain carries TRBV12-3 or TRBV12-4 and TRBJ2-3, with a possible D match to TRBD2 (5 bases). This CDR3 comprises 15 residues. V was clipped by 5 bases and J by 2 bases, with 14 bases between them. The CDR3 nucleotides are TGTGCCAGCAGTCCGGACTCGGGATACACAGATACGCAGTATTTT. Amino acids: CASSPDSGYTDTQYF.

The chain recombines TRBV27 with TRBJ2-7, with D hard to call. Per germline, CDR1 MNHEY and CDR2 SMNVEV (reference sequence). This CDR3 has 15 amino acids. The V end was cut by 5 bases, the J end by 6 bases, with 20 bases between. The CDR3 sequence is CASSPLTGPLSEQYF. CDR3 sequence (DNA): TGTGCCAGCAGTCCCCTGACCGGACCTCTATCCGAGCAGTACTTC.

For this clonotype: Being one base from a much bigger clone, this may be a read error. The chain links TRBV12-3 or TRBV12-4 to TRBJ2-5; D gene ambiguous. With 5 bases removed from V and 5 bases from J, the gap between germline ends came to 15 bases. The CDR3 consists of 14 residues. The CDR3 sequence is CASSVKTTHETQYF. CDR3 nucleotides: TGTGCCAGCAGTGTCAAGACAACGCACGAGACCCAGTACTTC.

The chain has TRBV13 and TRBJ1-1, with D tentatively TRBD1 (5 bases). From germline, CDR1 is PRHDT and CDR2 FYEKMQ (reference sequence). This CDR3 spans 15 amino acids. With 1 base removed from V and 11 bases from J, the gap between germline ends came to 20 bases. This chain's CDR3 is CASSLELGPGEGAFF. CDR3 sequence (DNA): TGTGCCAGCAGCTTAGAGCTGGGCCCCGGTGAGGGGGCTTTCTTT.

This clonotype appeared a single time. The genes are TRBV11-2 and TRBJ2-1, with 8 nucleotides matching TRBD1. Germline V lookup: CDR1 SGHAT, CDR2 FQNNGV. Germline trimming cut 7 bases from V and 15 bases from J; bases unmatched to any gene: 8. This CDR3 is built from 11 residues. CDR3: CASNTGGPLFF. CDR3 coding DNA: TGTGCCAGCAACACAGGGGGGCCCCTGTTCTTC.

The rearrangement uses TRBV12-3 or TRBV12-4 and TRBJ2-4; no clear D gene. The J call may be in error: the DNA end matches TRBJ2-5 better. This CDR3 region has 13 residues. CDR3 protein: CASSVVQRETQYF. The CDR3 DNA sequence: TGTGCCAGCAGTGTAGTACAGAGAGAGACCCAGTACTTC.

The chain couples TRBV7-9 to TRBJ1-1, with a weak D call TRBD1 (5 bases). The CDR3 sequence is 16 residues long. V lost 5 bases, J lost 5 bases, and 21 bases lay in between. Per the germline V gene, CDR1 is SEHNR and CDR2 is FQNEAQ (reference sequence). CDR3 in amino acids: CASSGALAGWGTEAFF. The CDR3 bases are TGTGCCAGCAGCGGAGCCCTCGCGGGGTGGGGGACTGAAGCTTTCTTT. Full variable domain (remainder filled in from reference TRBV7-9 and TRBJ1-1): DTGVSQNPRHKITKRGQNVTFRCDPISEHNRLYWYRQTLGQGPEFLTYFQNEAQLEKSRLLSDRFSAERPKGSFSTLEIQRTEQGDSAMYLCASSGALAGWGTEAFFGQGTRLTVV.

Only a few counts were recorded for this clonotype. The chain couples TRBV27 to TRBJ1-6; D remains unclear. The CDR3 covers 17 residues. Per the germline V gene, CDR1 is MNHEY and CDR2 is SMNVEV (reference sequence). V shed 4 bases and J shed 0 bases, with 13 bases lying between them. The CDR3 region is CASSSMTESSYNSPLHF. For the CDR3, the DNA is TGTGCCAGCAGTTCGATGACGGAGAGCTCCTATAATTCACCCCTCCACTTT.

This clonotype was observed a few times. V is TRBV7-2 and J is TRBJ2-6; D call uncertain. This CDR3 region has 14 residues. Germline values: CDR1 SGHTA, CDR2 FQGNSA. V dropped 3 bases and J dropped 5 bases, with 8 bases sitting between them. DNA for the CDR3: TGTGCCAGCAGCTTTCCCATGTGGGCCAACGTCCTGACTTTC. Translating gives CASSFPMWANVLTF.

The CDR3 nucleotides read TGTGCCACCAGCAGAGATTCCGTAGGGAACTATGGCTACACCTTC. Protein sequence: CATSRDSVGNYGYTF. The V gene is TRBV15, the J gene TRBJ1-2; D call uncertain. Germline CDR1 reads LNHNV; CDR2 reads YYDKDF (reference sequence). Trimming cost V 0 bases and J 2 bases, with 10 bases left between them. This CDR3 contains 15 residues.

The genes are TRBV9 and TRBJ2-1; D perhaps matches TRBD2 (6 bases). Germline assignment: CDR1 SGDLS and CDR2 YYNGEE. Between the trimmed V and J ends, which lost 3 bases and 9 bases, there was a span of 7 bases. The CDR3 length is 11 residues. The CDR3 DNA is TGTGCCAGCAGCGCGGGAGCTGAGCAGTTCTTC. It yields the protein CASSAGAEQFF.

The chain employs TRBV5-1 and TRBJ2-1, with no clear D. V was shortened by 0 bases and J by 4 bases, with 14 bases between the two germline ends. The CDR3 covers 16 residues. Germline V gene sequence: CDR1 SGHRS, CDR2 YFSETQ. The CDR3 coding sequence is TGCGCCAGCAGCTTGGTTCTGTCACCGACTTACAATGAGCAGTTCTTC. Protein sequence: CASSLVLSPTYNEQFF.

V gene TRBV5-1 combines with J gene TRBJ2-3; 10 bases line up with TRBD1. CDR1 and CDR2 (germline): SGHRS, YFSETQ. The CDR3 is 17 amino acids. The trim removed 0 bases at V and 5 bases at J, leaving 9 bases unmatched. DNA of the CDR3: TGCGCCAGCAGCTTGGCAGTGACAGGGGGCGGAGAAGATACGCAGTATTTT. Its translation: CASSLAVTGGGEDTQYF.

This clonotype has a handful of counts. The rearrangement uses TRBV27 and TRBJ2-1; possibly TRBD2 for D (6 bases). Per germline, CDR1 MNHEY and CDR2 SMNVEV (reference sequence). The CDR3 contains 17 residues. V lost 2 bases to trimming and J lost 10 bases, with 24 bases between them. The CDR3 DNA is TGTGCCAGCAGTTTAACCAACCCCCCCTCTAGCGCGAGGGAGCAGTTCTTC. Its translation is CASSLTNPPSSAREQFF.